One sample yielded the 13 T cell receptor beta chains listed below, sequenced in a study of patients and donors after allogeneic stem cell transplantation. In TCRdb, the RT-PCR reads were re-called with MiXCR into one record per CDR3 protein. The data show 390,000 or so distinct CDR3 sequences, 16% seen once. Specimen: blood, either unsorted or a sorted T cell fraction (not recorded which). These receptors were collected from a human donor who was either an allogeneic HSCT recipient or a stem cell or donor lymphocyte infusion donor (not recorded which). It is not recorded whose cells these are; they may come from a transplant donor.

The chain uses TRBV6-2 or TRBV6-3 and TRBJ1-6, with D possibly being TRBD1 (5 bases). CDR3 length: 14 amino acids. With 10 bases removed from V and 7 bases from J, the gap between germline ends came to 17 bases. Germline V CDR1 and CDR2: MNHEY, SVGEGT. Here the CDR3 DNA reads TGTGCCATTCTCGGGACGGCTAAAAATTCACCCCTCCACTTT. Translated, it gives CAILGTAKNSPLHF.

This chain joins TRBV20-1 and TRBJ2-1; the match to TRBD2 covers 8 bases. V lost 3 bases and J lost 8; bases outside the gene matches: 9. The CDR3 spans 14 residues. The germline CDR1 and CDR2 sequences are DFQATT and SNEGSKA (reference sequence). In DNA, the CDR3 is TGCAGTGCTAGTGGGGCGGGGGGCCTAGATGAGCAGTTCTTC. It yields the protein CSASGAGGLDEQFF.

This clonotype was recorded many times. The rearrangement joins TRBV12-3 or TRBV12-4 to TRBJ2-5, with D unclear. This CDR3 has 14 amino acids. With 7 bases removed from V and 4 bases from J, the gap between germline ends came to 16 bases. CDR3 sequence: CASTPEGIAETQYF. The CDR3 nucleotides read TGTGCCAGCACCCCTGAAGGCATCGCAGAGACCCAGTACTTC.

This clonotype occurred many times. The V call is TRBV2, the J call TRBJ2-2; D unclear. Trimming stripped 2 bases from V and 8 bases from J, with 12 bases between. From germline, CDR1 is SNHLY and CDR2 FYNNEI. The CDR3 contains 14 residues. The CDR3 DNA follows: TGTGCCAGCAGTGAACCTTTCTCGTGGGGGGAGCTGTTTTTT. Protein sequence: CASSEPFSWGELFF.

This clonotype appeared many times. CDR3 nucleotides: TGTGCCAGCACCTACAGGGGGAGGGCCCCCTACAATGAGCAGTTCTTC. This gives the protein CASTYRGRAPYNEQFF. The gene calls are TRBV7-2 and TRBJ2-1; possibly TRBD1 for D (8 bases). V lost 7 bases, J lost 2 bases, and 18 bases lay in between. Per germline, CDR1 SGHTA and CDR2 FQGNSA. CDR3 length equals 16 residues.

This sequence joins TRBV10-3 and TRBJ2-5; D uncertain. The CDR3 runs to 14 residues. Trimming removed 3 bases at V and 2 bases at J, with 10 bases between. CDR1 is ENHRY and CDR2 is SYGVKD in the germline V gene. This CDR3 is CAISELSAQETQYF. DNA for the CDR3: TGTGCCATCAGTGAACTGAGCGCTCAAGAGACCCAGTACTTC.

This clonotype came up a few times. The chain has TRBV5-1 and TRBJ2-5, with 10 bases lining up with TRBD2. The CDR3 consists of 16 residues. Germline trimming cut 1 base from V and 2 bases from J; bases unmatched to any gene: 5. Germline assignment: CDR1 SGHRS and CDR2 YFSETQ. In DNA, the CDR3 is TGCGCCAGCAGCTTGAATAGCGGGGGGCCTCAAGAGACCCAGTACTTC. Residues: CASSLNSGGPQETQYF.

This clonotype was detected a few times. The chain employs TRBV5-5 and TRBJ2-5, with 8 bases identical to TRBD1. The CDR3 loop spans 16 amino acids. V was clipped by 0 bases and J by 4 bases; unmatched bases: 8. Germline assignment: CDR1 SGHKS and CDR2 YYEKEE (reference sequence). The DNA for the CDR3 is TGTGCCAGCAGCTTGGTGGGGGACAGGCGTGGAGAGACCCAGTACTTC. It encodes CASSLVGDRRGETQYF.

This clonotype was observed a handful of times. V gene TRBV20-1 combines with J gene TRBJ2-1, with 8 nucleotides matching TRBD2. V shed 5 bases, J shed 16 bases, and the junction held 10 bases outside the gene matches. Looked up from germline, CDR1 is DFQATT and CDR2 is SNEGSKA (reference sequence). The CDR3 extends over 11 amino acids. The DNA of the CDR3 is TGCAGTGCTTTGGGACTAGTCGCAGATTTCTTC. This sequence encodes CSALGLVADFF.

This clonotype has just a few counts. The chain couples TRBV27 to TRBJ1-5, with a tentative D call TRBD1 (6 bases). The CDR3 is made up of 14 amino acids. In germline, CDR1 is MNHEY, CDR2 SMNVEV (reference sequence). Trimming took off 3 bases at V and 5 bases at J, with 11 bases between the two ends. The CDR3: CASSFSGEHQPQHF. In DNA, the CDR3 is TGTGCCAGCAGTTTCTCAGGGGAACATCAGCCCCAGCATTTT.

As concerns this clonotype: Relative to the germline gene, one junction end is altered; a read error may explain this. The rearrangement links TRBV7-7 to TRBJ2-2, with 8 bases that match TRBD2. CDR3 size: 16 residues. Germline-derived CDR1 and CDR2 are SSHAT and FNYEAQ (reference sequence). The CDR3: CASSLSGDRRAGELFF. Here the CDR3 DNA reads TGTGCTAGCAGCCTTAGCGGGGATCGTAGGGCCGGGGAGCTGTTTTTT.

In its sample, this clonotype was seen many times. The CDR3 DNA sequence: TGTGCCAGCAGCTTAGTGGCAAAGGGGACAGATACGCAGTATTTT. Translated: CASSLVAKGTDTQYF. The V call is TRBV7-9, the J call TRBJ2-3; a possible D gene is TRBD1 (5 bases). The CDR3 covers 15 residues. With 1 base removed from V and 3 bases from J, the gap between germline ends came to 11 bases. Looked up from germline, CDR1 is SEHNR and CDR2 is FQNEAQ (reference sequence). Combining the CDR3 with reference TRBV7-9 and TRBJ2-3 gives the whole variable domain DTGVSQNPRHKITKRGQNVTFRCDPISEHNRLYWYRQTLGQGPEFLTYFQNEAQLEKSRLLSDRFSAERPKGSFSTLEIQRTEQGDSAMYLCASSLVAKGTDTQYFGPGTRLTVL.

This clonotype was seen more than once but under ten times. The V and J genes are TRBV3-1 and TRBJ1-5; the D is unclear. V gave up 3 bases and J gave up 2 bases, with 11 bases separating them. The CDR3 extends over 15 amino acids. CDR1 and CDR2 from the germline V gene are LGHDT and YNNKEL (reference sequence). The CDR3 DNA sequence: TGTGCCAGCAGCCAGGGGTGGGGTGGCAATCAGCCCCAGCATTTT. This encodes CASSQGWGGNQPQHF.